Each of the 18 T cell receptor beta chains below was sequenced from the same sample in a study of blood T cells in healthy people across ages. A second PCR of 7 to 11 cycles used a sample-barcoded 5' primer and a J-beta primer mix. TCRdb fed the 5' RACE reads into MiXCR, producing one record per CDR3 protein. Of about 780,000 distinct CDR3 sequences in the sample, about half are singletons; the top ten hold 15% to 20%. Sequenced: blood. Receptor source: a man older than 75 in good health.

There are a few counts of this clonotype. The V call is TRBV10-3, the J call TRBJ2-7; a possible D gene is TRBD1 (6 bases). The CDR3 contains 13 residues. Germline CDR1 is ENHRY and CDR2 is SYGVKD. V was trimmed by 0 bases and J by 7 bases, leaving 10 bases between them. CDR3 sequence: CAISESGHSEQYF. The CDR3 DNA reads as TGTGCCATCAGTGAGTCGGGACACTCAGAGCAGTACTTC.

V and J are TRBV12-3 or TRBV12-4 and TRBJ2-5, with D perhaps TRBD2 (6 bases). CDR3 length: 15 amino acids. V lost 7 bases, J lost 6 bases, and 21 bases lay in between. CDR3: CASTPAGSVRQTQYF. The CDR3 DNA follows: TGTGCCAGCACCCCGGCGGGGTCGGTAAGGCAGACCCAGTACTTC.

The chain employs TRBV29-1 and TRBJ2-5; D tentatively fits TRBD1 or TRBD2 (6 bases each). V lost 0 bases, J lost 5 bases, and 16 bases lay in between. Germline CDR1 SQVTM, CDR2 ANQGSEA. CDR3 length equals 15 residues. CDR3 coding DNA: TGCAGCGTTGAAGATCGCGGGACAAGGCGGGAGACCCAGTACTTC. It is translated as CSVEDRGTRRETQYF.

The rearrangement links TRBV20-1 to TRBJ2-3; either TRBD1 or TRBD2 may fit D (6 bases each). Germline V gene data show CDR1 as DFQATT and CDR2 as SNEGSKA (reference sequence). The CDR3 is 15 amino acids. V dropped 0 bases and J dropped 0 bases, with 10 bases sitting between them. This CDR3 is CSARDAGQSTDTQYF. The CDR3 bases are TGCAGTGCTAGAGACGCGGGACAAAGCACAGATACGCAGTATTTT.

V is TRBV9 and J is TRBJ2-7; no clear D gene. The CDR3 extends over 14 amino acids. CDR1 and CDR2 (germline): SGDLS, YYNGEE. V gave up 3 bases and J gave up 0 bases, with 10 bases separating them. This chain's CDR3 is CASSADPSSYEQYF. The CDR3 region has the DNA TGTGCCAGCAGCGCGGACCCAAGCTCCTACGAGCAGTACTTC.

The chain employs TRBV29-1 and TRBJ2-1, with unresolved D. V was cut by 6 bases and J by 0 bases, with 9 bases left in between. In germline, CDR1 is SQVTM, CDR2 ANQGSEA. The CDR3 has 13 residues. In nucleotides, the CDR3 is TGCAGCGTCCGGCGGAGCTCCTACAATGAGCAGTTCTTC. This encodes CSVRRSSYNEQFF.

This clonotype was seen many times. The J gene is TRBJ2-1, the V gene TRBV20-1, with D tentatively TRBD2 (5 bases). The germline V gene has CDR1 DFQATT and CDR2 SNEGSKA (reference sequence). Trimming took off 6 bases at V and 1 base at J, with 13 bases between the two ends. This CDR3 region has 14 residues. DNA for the CDR3: TGCAGTGCCTCTGCGTGGGAGTCCTACAATGAGCAGTTCTTC. Its translation: CSASAWESYNEQFF.

The V and J genes are TRBV5-5 and TRBJ2-7; TRBD1 agrees at 8 bases. This CDR3 is 14 amino acids long. Germline V lookup: CDR1 SGHKS, CDR2 YYEKEE (reference sequence). V dropped 3 bases and J dropped 3; count of bases not matched to a gene: 5. The DNA for the CDR3 is TGTGCCAGCAGCTGGAGGACAGGGAACTACGAGCAGTACTTC. It translates to CASSWRTGNYEQYF.

This rearrangement joins TRBV6-6 to TRBJ2-2; D not certain. This CDR3 has 14 amino acids. Germline V gene sequence: CDR1 MNHNY, CDR2 SVGAGI (reference sequence). Trimming took 2 bases from V and 6 from J, leaving 10 bases between them. The CDR3 nucleotides are TGTGCCAGCAGTTACCCTTCTGGGGCCGGGGAGCTGTTTTTT. This gives the protein CASSYPSGAGELFF.

The chain links TRBV27 to TRBJ2-5, with 10 bases matching TRBD2. The J call may be wrong; the DNA end is better matched by TRBJ2-7. CDR3 length: 14 amino acids. The germline V gene encodes CDR1 MNHEY and CDR2 SMNVEV (reference sequence). CDR3 DNA: TGTGCCAGCGGACCTCTAGCGGGAGCTTACGAGCAGTACTTC. Translation: CASGPLAGAYEQYF.

The CDR3 coding sequence is TGTGCCAGCACCGGCGGGAGTGGGTACGAGCAGTACTTC. Translated: CASTGGSGYEQYF. The J gene is TRBJ2-7, the V gene TRBV12-3 or TRBV12-4; 7 positions match TRBD2. The CDR3 contains 13 residues. Germline trimming cut 7 bases from V and 4 bases from J; bases unmatched to any gene: 7.

The count of this clonotype is one. This rearrangement joins TRBV10-3 to TRBJ1-4; D is uncertain. The CDR3 has 14 amino acids. V dropped 0 bases and J dropped 6 bases, with 8 bases sitting between them. Germline V CDR1 and CDR2: ENHRY, SYGVKD. The CDR3 DNA reads TGTGCCATCAGTGAGTCGAAAGGGTATGAAAAACTGTTTTTT. Translation gives CAISESKGYEKLFF.

This clonotype was seen a few times. The chain links TRBV3-1 to TRBJ1-4; D may be TRBD1 (5 bases). Germline V lookup: CDR1 LGHDT, CDR2 YNNKEL (reference sequence). Trimming shortened V by 3 bases and J by 6 bases, and 5 bases separated the two germline ends. There are 12 residues in the CDR3. In DNA, the CDR3 is TGTGCCAGCAGCCACAGGGATGAAAAACTGTTTTTT. Translating it yields CASSHRDEKLFF.

This clonotype has just a few counts. The chain couples TRBV24-1 to TRBJ2-1; TRBD2 aligns across 7 bases. This CDR3 comprises 13 residues. Germline loops: CDR1 KGHDR, CDR2 SFDVKD. V shed 4 bases and J 14 bases; nucleotides not matched to a gene: 10. CDR3 nucleotide sequence: TGTGCCACCAGTGAGCCAACCGGGAGGAGAGAGTTCTTC. It encodes CATSEPTGRREFF.

V and J are TRBV2 and TRBJ2-5, with 12 nucleotides matching TRBD2. V shed 6 bases and J 0 bases; nucleotides not matched to a gene: 5. The CDR3 has 16 residues. Looked up from germline, CDR1 is SNHLY and CDR2 is FYNNEI. The CDR3: CASRERTSGDQETQYF. The CDR3 nucleotides read TGTGCCAGCAGGGAGAGGACTAGCGGGGACCAAGAGACCCAGTACTTC.

This sequence joins TRBV20-1 and TRBJ2-3; 14 nucleotides match TRBD2. Looked up from germline, CDR1 is DFQATT and CDR2 is SNEGSKA (reference sequence). Trimming at V came to 1 base and at J to 4 bases, leaving 10 bases not matched to a gene. CDR3 size: 18 residues. CDR3 DNA: TGCAGTGCTAGAGGGACGCCCCGGGGACTAGCGGGAGCAGATACGCAGTATTTT. This sequence encodes CSARGTPRGLAGADTQYF.

This clonotype came up a few times. In nucleotides, the CDR3 is TGCAGTGCTAGTCCAGGGGGCGGCTATGGCTACACCTTC. Its translation is CSASPGGGYGYTF. The chain has TRBV20-1 and TRBJ1-2; TRBD1 matches at 8 bases. Germline V gene data show CDR1 as DFQATT and CDR2 as SNEGSKA (reference sequence). J gave up 4 bases and V 3 bases, and 4 bases lay outside the gene matches. The CDR3 has 13 residues.

This clonotype was observed a few times. The chain has TRBV20-1 and TRBJ2-1; D possibly matches TRBD1 or TRBD2 (8 bases each). Germline CDR1 DFQATT, CDR2 SNEGSKA (reference sequence). V shed 6 bases and J shed 9 bases, with 24 bases lying between them. The CDR3 runs to 15 residues. CDR3 in amino acids: CSAPRLDRAGGEQFF. Written as DNA, the CDR3 is TGCAGTGCACCGAGACTGGACAGGGCGGGGGGTGAGCAGTTCTTC.